This T cell receptor (beta chain) was profiled in a study of blood T cell repertoires in COVID-19. Overall study: The United States, Italy and Spain supplied acute and convalescent COVID-19 samples. In each case, the material was cDNA or gDNA derived from T cells, B-cell-depleted T cells, or PBMCs.

Original analysis: Using reference gene primer amplification, nucleated cell counts were estimated. The table came from immunoSEQ multiplex PCR; TCRdb's copy has only in-frame clones and leaves some out. The V and J calls and the clone size are those of that table, but D and trimming were determined from the DNA. The profile shows 55,000 to 80,000 clones, over 70% of them singletons. The V gene's germline CDR1 is SGHRS and CDR2 YFSETQ. The CDR3 is 14 residues long. V was pared by 4 bases and J by 2 bases, with 5 bases of the junction left unmatched. Sequenced sample: peripheral blood. The chain has TRBV5-1 and TRBJ2-5; 7 bases align to TRBD1. This sequence originates from a human donor in a cohort sampled during active COVID-19. The CDR3 DNA is TGCGCCAGCAGCCCTGGGACAGAACAAGAGACCCAGTACTTC. Protein product: CASSPGTEQETQYF. The entire variable domain, with the rest obtained from reference TRBV5-1 and TRBJ2-5, is as follows: KAGVTQTPRYLIKTRGQQVTLSCSPISGHRSVSWYQQTPGQGLQFLFEYFSETQRNKGNFPGRFSGRQFSNSRSEMNVSTLELGDSALYLCASSPGTEQETQYFGPGTRLLVL.